These 25 T cell receptor beta chains came from one sample sequenced in a study of control samples from healthy donors and cancer patients. Assay: immunoSEQ multiplex PCR; the TCRdb copy retains only in-frame clones and omits some. The sample yields about 100,000 clones, just under 85% seen once. Material: blood. The receptors shown here come from a man younger than 40 in good health.

The chain carries TRBV14 and TRBJ2-7, with D possibly TRBD2 on 5 matching bases. The V end was cut by 0 bases, the J end by 3 bases, with 12 bases between. The CDR3 covers 15 residues. The germline CDR1 and CDR2 sequences are SGHDN and FVKESK. CDR3 loop: CASSQDTGSYYEQYF. The CDR3 DNA sequence: TGTGCCAGCAGCCAAGATACGGGGAGCTACTACGAGCAGTACTTC.

The CDR3 DNA is TGCGCCAGCAGCTTGGTCGGGGGCCCCACAGATACGCAGTATTTT. It yields the protein CASSLVGGPTDTQYF. This chain connects TRBV5-1 to TRBJ2-3; D tentatively fits TRBD1 or TRBD2 (6 bases each). Trimming pared 0 bases from V and 2 bases from J, leaving 10 bases between. The CDR3 contains 15 residues. The germline CDR1 and CDR2 sequences are SGHRS and YFSETQ.

Details on this clone: This sample includes further DNA sequences coding for the same CDR3. This CDR3 reads CASSGSSYEQYF. CDR3 in DNA: TGTGCCAGCAGCGGGAGCTCCTACGAGCAGTACTTC. The rearrangement links TRBV5-6 to TRBJ2-7; D might be TRBD2 (5 bases). Germline values: CDR1 SGHDT, CDR2 YYEEEE. V was shortened by 4 bases and J by 0 bases, with 5 bases between the two germline ends. The CDR3 sequence is 12 residues long.

Only a few counts were recorded for this clone. The V and J genes are TRBV19 and TRBJ1-6; D is undetermined. The V gene's germline CDR1 is LNHDA and CDR2 SQIVND (reference sequence). The CDR3 is 13 residues long. Trimming removed 6 bases at V and 8 bases at J, with 11 bases between. The CDR3 loop is CASRTVHDSPLHF. The CDR3 bases are TGTGCCAGTAGAACAGTGCATGATTCACCCCTCCACTTT.

The gene calls are TRBV7-2 and TRBJ2-5, with D unresolved. This CDR3 region has 13 residues. Germline V gene data show CDR1 as SGHTA and CDR2 as FQGNSA. V lost 1 base and J 6 bases, leaving 9 bases between the germline ends. CDR3 sequence reads: CASSLDAKKTQYF. CDR3 coding DNA: TGTGCCAGCAGCTTAGATGCGAAAAAGACCCAGTACTTC.

CDR3 in DNA: TGTGCCAGCAGCTTAGCGGCGGGGAACACTGAAGCTTTCTTT. Protein product: CASSLAAGNTEAFF. The V gene is TRBV11-2, the J gene TRBJ1-1, with unresolved D. Trimming took 1 base from V and 1 from J, leaving 7 bases between them. Germline values: CDR1 SGHAT, CDR2 FQNNGV. The CDR3 sequence is 14 residues long.

This chain joins TRBV6-1 and TRBJ1-1; D not resolved. The V and J ends lost 2 bases and 7 bases respectively, with 5 bases between them. The CDR3 length is 11 residues. Germline values: CDR1 MNHNS, CDR2 SASEGT. CDR3 protein: CASSEHLEAFF. In DNA, the CDR3 is TGTGCCAGCAGTGAACACCTTGAAGCTTTCTTT.

This chain uses TRBV6-4 with TRBJ1-5; no clear D gene. Germline CDR1 reads MRHNA; CDR2 reads SNTAGT. V lost 3 bases and J lost 5, with 8 bases in between. This CDR3 has 13 residues. CDR3 region: CASSELGDQPQHF. The CDR3 DNA reads TGTGCCAGCAGTGAGTTGGGCGATCAGCCCCAGCATTTT.

The genes are TRBV19 and TRBJ1-1; a weak D match, TRBD1 (5 bases). The V and J ends lost 0 bases and 4 bases respectively, with 6 bases between them. Germline CDR1 reads LNHDA; CDR2 reads SQIVND (reference sequence). The CDR3 consists of 13 residues. The CDR3 coding sequence is TGTGCCAGTAGTATAGAGGGGGGCACTGAAGCTTTCTTT. Translated, it gives CASSIEGGTEAFF.

CDR3 DNA sequence: TGTGCCAGCAGCCAAGAGACCGGGGGGGCAGGAGGCTACACCTTC. Its translation: CASSQETGGAGGYTF. This chain links TRBV4-2 with TRBJ1-2, with D perhaps TRBD1 (6 bases). This CDR3 comprises 15 residues. Trimming took off 0 bases at V and 8 bases at J, with 16 bases between the two ends. CDR1 and CDR2 (germline): LGHNA, YNFKEQ.

V usage is TRBV7-2 and J usage is TRBJ1-5; 7 bases align to TRBD1. The CDR3 consists of 18 residues. The junction had 9 bases not matched to a gene; V was cut back by 1 base and J by 0 bases. The germline V gene encodes CDR1 SGHTA and CDR2 FQGNSA. The CDR3 DNA follows: TGTGCCAGCAGCTTAGAGGGGGACAGATTTTATAGCAATCAGCCCCAGCATTTT. Translated, it gives CASSLEGDRFYSNQPQHF.

The chain carries TRBV4-1 and TRBJ1-1; D not certain. The length of the CDR3 is 14 residues. The germline V and J ends were trimmed by 0 bases and 10 bases, with 15 bases remaining between them. Germline V lookup: CDR1 MGHRA, CDR2 YSYEKL. The CDR3 bases are TGCGCCAGCAGCCAAGATGCCCCTATAAGCGGAGCTTTCTTT. Translated, it gives CASSQDAPISGAFF.

The genes are TRBV5-6 and TRBJ2-2; D assignment may be TRBD1 or TRBD2 (5 bases each). The CDR3 sequence is 13 residues long. Trimming took off 7 bases at V and 7 bases at J, with 14 bases between the two ends. Germline V gene lookup returns CDR1 SGHDT and CDR2 YYEEEE. CDR3: CASGSWGSGELFF. CDR3 nucleotides: TGTGCCAGCGGGTCATGGGGGAGCGGGGAGCTGTTTTTT.

The chain combines TRBV7-9 with TRBJ1-2, with 10 bases identical to TRBD1. The germline V gene encodes CDR1 SEHNR and CDR2 FQNEAQ (reference sequence). The trim removed 5 bases at V and 4 bases at J, leaving 7 bases unmatched. The CDR3 runs to 15 residues. CDR3 in amino acids: CASSAPGQGTYGYTF. The DNA for the CDR3 is TGTGCCAGCAGCGCGCCGGGACAGGGGACCTATGGCTACACCTTC.

The chain joins TRBV19 to TRBJ2-4; no firm D call. Germline assignment: CDR1 LNHDA and CDR2 SQIVND (reference sequence). CDR3 size: 15 residues. The V gene lost 1 base and the J gene lost 8 bases, with 15 bases spanning the gap. This CDR3 is CASSIGPRAFDIQYF. The CDR3 region has the DNA TGTGCCAGTAGTATAGGCCCCCGTGCCTTTGACATTCAGTACTTC.

The V and J genes are TRBV7-9 and TRBJ1-1, with D hard to call. CDR1 SEHNR and CDR2 FQNEAQ come from the germline V gene (reference sequence). This CDR3 has 14 residues. V lost 0 bases to trimming and J lost 7 bases, with 12 bases between them. DNA for the CDR3: TGTGCCAGCAGCTTAGCAAGTGGGCTTGATGAAGCTTTCTTT. Residues: CASSLASGLDEAFF.

The rearrangement uses TRBV7-3 and TRBJ2-7; 9 positions agree with TRBD1. The CDR3 contains 15 residues. Germline V gene lookup returns CDR1 SGHTA and CDR2 FQGTGA. Unmatched junction bases numbered 5, after V lost 2 bases and J lost 3 bases. The CDR3, as DNA: TGTGCCAGCAGCTTAGAGGGACAGGGCGGCTACGAGCAGTACTTC. Encoded protein: CASSLEGQGGYEQYF.

The chain links TRBV7-9 to TRBJ1-1; D remains unclear. Germline V gene sequence: CDR1 SEHNR, CDR2 FQNEAQ (reference sequence). V was pared by 2 bases and J by 7 bases, with 11 bases between. The CDR3 covers 13 residues. CDR3 DNA: TGTGCCAGCAGCTTAATCCGAACAGATGAAGCTTTCTTT. It codes for CASSLIRTDEAFF.

This clone came up once. The junction does not match germline at one end; this may be a read error. The identical CDR3 is also encoded by other nucleotide sequences in the sample. V is TRBV2 and J is TRBJ2-6, with 7 bases lining up with TRBD1. From germline, CDR1 is SNHLY and CDR2 FYNNEI. CDR3 length: 17 amino acids. The DNA for the CDR3 is TGCGCCAGCAGTCCTTGGACAGGCCGCTCTGGGGCCAACGTCCTGACTTTC. Residues: CASSPWTGRSGANVLTF.

V and J are TRBV5-4 and TRBJ1-6; 12 nucleotides match TRBD1. This CDR3 is built from 15 residues. CDR1 and CDR2 from the germline V gene are SGHNT and YYREEE (reference sequence). Unmatched junction bases numbered 4, after V lost 4 bases and J lost 8 bases. CDR3 sequence reads: CASSVGTGGDSPLHF. The DNA for the CDR3 is TGTGCCAGCAGCGTTGGGACAGGGGGCGATTCACCCCTCCACTTT.

The chain combines TRBV9 with TRBJ2-1, with 9 bases that match TRBD2. CDR1 and CDR2 from the germline V gene are SGDLS and YYNGEE. The CDR3 spans 16 residues. V lost 0 bases, J lost 4 bases, and 5 bases stayed unmatched. CDR3 sequence: CASSVGFSGGYNEQFF. Written as DNA, the CDR3 is TGTGCCAGCAGCGTAGGTTTCAGCGGGGGGTACAATGAGCAGTTCTTC. Combining the CDR3 with reference TRBV9 and TRBJ2-1 gives the whole variable domain DSGVTQTPKHLITATGQRVTLRCSPRSGDLSVYWYQQSLDQGLQFLIQYYNGEERAKGNILERFSAQQFPDLHSELNLSSLELGDSALYFCASSVGFSGGYNEQFFGPGTRLTVL.

The rearrangement joins TRBV2 to TRBJ1-2, with a tentative D call TRBD1 (5 bases). V gave up 5 bases and J gave up 0 bases, with 10 bases separating them. The CDR3 runs to 14 residues. From germline, CDR1 is SNHLY and CDR2 FYNNEI. The CDR3 protein is CASSMEGTNYGYTF. In DNA form, the CDR3 reads TGTGCCAGCAGTATGGAGGGGACTAACTATGGCTACACCTTC. Combining the CDR3 with reference TRBV2 and TRBJ1-2 gives the whole variable domain EPEVTQTPSHQVTQMGQEVILRCVPISNHLYFYWYRQILGQKVEFLVSFYNNEISEKSEIFDDQFSVERPDGSNFTLKIRSTKLEDSAMYFCASSMEGTNYGYTFGSGTRLTVV.

The gene calls are TRBV5-4 and TRBJ1-1; D is undetermined. Looked up from germline, CDR1 is SGHNT and CDR2 is YYREEE (reference sequence). The V gene lost 4 bases and the J gene lost 4 bases, with 8 bases spanning the gap. The CDR3 is 12 amino acids. The DNA for the CDR3 is TGTGCCAGCAGCCAATGGGGCACTGAAGCTTTCTTT. This translates into CASSQWGTEAFF.

The DNA of the CDR3 is TGCGCCAGCAGCTTGGGAAACACGGCCGTCGGAAACATTCAGTACTTC. Amino acid sequence: CASSLGNTAVGNIQYF. The chain couples TRBV5-1 to TRBJ2-4; D unclear. CDR1 is SGHRS, CDR2 YFSETQ, per germline. The CDR3 has 16 amino acids. With 0 bases removed from V and 6 bases from J, the gap between germline ends came to 16 bases.

The gene calls are TRBV2 and TRBJ2-2; unclear D gene. The CDR3 has 14 amino acids. The V gene lost 3 bases and the J gene lost 4 bases, with 9 bases spanning the gap. Germline-derived CDR1 and CDR2 are SNHLY and FYNNEI. DNA for the CDR3: TGTGCCAGCAGTGAGATCAGGAGCACCGGGGAGCTGTTTTTT. Protein: CASSEIRSTGELFF.